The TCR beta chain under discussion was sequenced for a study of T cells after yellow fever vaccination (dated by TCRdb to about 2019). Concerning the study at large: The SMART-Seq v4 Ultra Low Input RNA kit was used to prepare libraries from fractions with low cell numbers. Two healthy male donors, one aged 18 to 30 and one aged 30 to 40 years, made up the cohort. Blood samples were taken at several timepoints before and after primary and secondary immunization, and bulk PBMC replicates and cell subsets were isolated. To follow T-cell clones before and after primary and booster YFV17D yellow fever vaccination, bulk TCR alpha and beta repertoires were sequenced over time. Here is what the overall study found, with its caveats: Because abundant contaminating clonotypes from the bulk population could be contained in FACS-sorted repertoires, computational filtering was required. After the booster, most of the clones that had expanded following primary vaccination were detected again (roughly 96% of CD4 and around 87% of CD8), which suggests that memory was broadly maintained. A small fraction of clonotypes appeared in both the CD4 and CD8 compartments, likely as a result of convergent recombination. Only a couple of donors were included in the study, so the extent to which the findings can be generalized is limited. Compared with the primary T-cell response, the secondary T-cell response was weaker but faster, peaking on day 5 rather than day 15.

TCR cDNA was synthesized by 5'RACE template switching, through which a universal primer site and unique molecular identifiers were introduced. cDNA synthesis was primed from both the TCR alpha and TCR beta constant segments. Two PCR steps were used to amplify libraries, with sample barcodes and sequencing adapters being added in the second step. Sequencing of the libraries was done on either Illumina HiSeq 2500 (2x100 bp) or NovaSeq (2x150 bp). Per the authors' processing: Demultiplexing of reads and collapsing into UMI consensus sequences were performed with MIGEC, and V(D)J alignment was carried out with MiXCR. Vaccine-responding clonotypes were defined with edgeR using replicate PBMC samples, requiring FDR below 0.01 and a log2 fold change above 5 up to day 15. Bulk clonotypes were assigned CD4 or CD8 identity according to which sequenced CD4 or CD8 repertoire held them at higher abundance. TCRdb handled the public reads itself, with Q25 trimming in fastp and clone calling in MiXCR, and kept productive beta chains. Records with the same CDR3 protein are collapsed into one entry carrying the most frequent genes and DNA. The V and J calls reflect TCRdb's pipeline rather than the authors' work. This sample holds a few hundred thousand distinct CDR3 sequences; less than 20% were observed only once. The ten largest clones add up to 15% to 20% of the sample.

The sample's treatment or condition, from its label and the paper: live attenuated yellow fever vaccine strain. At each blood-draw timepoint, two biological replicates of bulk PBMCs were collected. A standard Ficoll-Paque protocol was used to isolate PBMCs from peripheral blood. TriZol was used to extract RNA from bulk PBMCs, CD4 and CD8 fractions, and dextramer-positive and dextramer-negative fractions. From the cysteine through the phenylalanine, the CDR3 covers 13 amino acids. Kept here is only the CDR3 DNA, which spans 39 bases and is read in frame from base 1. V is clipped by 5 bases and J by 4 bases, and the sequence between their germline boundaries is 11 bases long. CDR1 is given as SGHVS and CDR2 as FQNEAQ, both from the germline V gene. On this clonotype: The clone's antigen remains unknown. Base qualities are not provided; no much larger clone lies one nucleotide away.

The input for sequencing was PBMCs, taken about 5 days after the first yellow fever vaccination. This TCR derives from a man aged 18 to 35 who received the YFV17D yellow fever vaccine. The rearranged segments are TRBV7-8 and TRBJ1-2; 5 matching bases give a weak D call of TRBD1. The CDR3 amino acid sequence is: CASSQGRPYGYTF. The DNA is TGTGCCAGCAGCCAGGGCAGGCCCTATGGCTACACCTTC.